Ten or more counts support the clone carrying this TCR beta chain. What it binds is not known. Read sequence stops 3 residues before the CDR3 end, and the germline J gene provides the missing end. This record belongs to a study of T cell clonality in common variable immunodeficiency. With 4 bases removed from V and 5 bases from J, the gap between germline ends came to 10 bases. The CDR3 spans 13 residues. Germline CDR1 is SGHRS and CDR2 is YFSETQ. The data were produced by immunoSEQ multiplex PCR, yet TCRdb's version contains in-frame clones alone and is incomplete. In total the sample includes 30,000 to 40,000 clones, none of them seen once. Both groups were predominantly of Caucasian heritage. Blood samples were heparinized, roughly 5 to 8 ml per donor. Whole-study results and caveats: CVID subjects had higher TCRbeta clonality than healthy controls, most marked in about a third. In common variable immunodeficiency, TCR beta chains reportedly carried fewer deletions and N-nucleotide insertions.

This sequence joins TRBV5-1 and TRBJ2-1, with D possibly being TRBD1 (5 bases). The specimen sequenced was peripheral blood mononuclear cells. This clonotype was sampled from a person aged 18 to 75 in good health. CDR3 protein: CASSAEGDNEQFF. Incomplete CDR3 DNA: TGCGCCAGCAGCGCCGAAGGGGACAATGAG.